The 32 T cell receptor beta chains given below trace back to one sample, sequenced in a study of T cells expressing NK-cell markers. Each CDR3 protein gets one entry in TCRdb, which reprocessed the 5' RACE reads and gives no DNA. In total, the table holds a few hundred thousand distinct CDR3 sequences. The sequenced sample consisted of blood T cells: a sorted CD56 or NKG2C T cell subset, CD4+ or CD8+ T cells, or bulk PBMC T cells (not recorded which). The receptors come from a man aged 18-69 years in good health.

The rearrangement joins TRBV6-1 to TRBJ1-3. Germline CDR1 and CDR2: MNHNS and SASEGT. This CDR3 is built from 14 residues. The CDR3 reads CASSTTSSGNTIYF.

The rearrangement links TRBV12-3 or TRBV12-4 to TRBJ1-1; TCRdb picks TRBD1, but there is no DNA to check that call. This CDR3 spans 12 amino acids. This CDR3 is CASNQGNTEAFF.

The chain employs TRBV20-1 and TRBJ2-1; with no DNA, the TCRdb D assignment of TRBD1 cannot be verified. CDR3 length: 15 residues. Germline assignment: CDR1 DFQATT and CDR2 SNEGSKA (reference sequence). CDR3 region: CSARYPPRGPDEQFF.

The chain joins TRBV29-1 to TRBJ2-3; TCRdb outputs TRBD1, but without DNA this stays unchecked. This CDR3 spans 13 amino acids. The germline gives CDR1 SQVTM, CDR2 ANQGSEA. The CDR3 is CSASGQHTDTQYF.

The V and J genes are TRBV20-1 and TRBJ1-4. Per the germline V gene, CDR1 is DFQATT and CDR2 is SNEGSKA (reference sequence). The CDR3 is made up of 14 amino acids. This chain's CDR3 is CSARNSYGNEKLFF.

The CDR3 sequence is CASSDIGQGDEQFF. This rearrangement joins TRBV2 to TRBJ2-1; TCRdb designates TRBD1, a call that cannot be tested without DNA. In germline, CDR1 is SNHLY, CDR2 FYNNEI. The CDR3 consists of 14 residues.

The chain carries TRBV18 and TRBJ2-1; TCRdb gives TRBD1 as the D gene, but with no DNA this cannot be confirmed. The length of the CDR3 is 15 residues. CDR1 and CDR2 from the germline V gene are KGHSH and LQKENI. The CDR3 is CASSRRESEYNEQFF.

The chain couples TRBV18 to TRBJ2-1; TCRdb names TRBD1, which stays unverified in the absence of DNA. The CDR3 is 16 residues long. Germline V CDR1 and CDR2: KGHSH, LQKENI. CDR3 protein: CASSPRTGGTYNEQFF.

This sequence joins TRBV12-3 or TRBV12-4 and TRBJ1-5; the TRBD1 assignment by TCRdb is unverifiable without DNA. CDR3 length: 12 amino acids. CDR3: CASRSRVQPQHF.

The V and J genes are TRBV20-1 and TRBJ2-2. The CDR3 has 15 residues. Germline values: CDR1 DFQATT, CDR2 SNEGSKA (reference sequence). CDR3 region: CSARRRTAAAGELFF.

CDR3 region: CASSPRGGNINTQYF. The chain carries TRBV5-4 and TRBJ2-3; TCRdb selects TRBD1, and the lack of DNA leaves this call unchecked. Germline-derived CDR1 and CDR2 are SGHNT and YYREEE (reference sequence). The CDR3 contains 15 residues.

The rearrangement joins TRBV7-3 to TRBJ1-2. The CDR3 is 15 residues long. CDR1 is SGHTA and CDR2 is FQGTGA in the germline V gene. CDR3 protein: CASSPLGREDYGYTF.

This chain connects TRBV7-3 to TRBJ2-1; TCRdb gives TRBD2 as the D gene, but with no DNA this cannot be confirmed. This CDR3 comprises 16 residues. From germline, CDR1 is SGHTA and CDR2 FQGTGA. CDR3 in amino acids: CASSLGRTSGADEQFF.

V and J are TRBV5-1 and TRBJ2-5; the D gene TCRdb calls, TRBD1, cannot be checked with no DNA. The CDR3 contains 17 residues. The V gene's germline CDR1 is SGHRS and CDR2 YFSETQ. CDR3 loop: CASSSRDRGRVGETQYF.

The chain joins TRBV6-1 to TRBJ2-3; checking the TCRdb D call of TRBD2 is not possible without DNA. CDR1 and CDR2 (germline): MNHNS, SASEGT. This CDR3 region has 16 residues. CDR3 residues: CASTQGRIASTDTQYF.

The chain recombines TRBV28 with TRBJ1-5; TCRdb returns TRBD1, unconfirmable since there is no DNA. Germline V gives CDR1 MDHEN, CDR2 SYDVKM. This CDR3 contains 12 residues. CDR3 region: CASTPGMKPQHF.

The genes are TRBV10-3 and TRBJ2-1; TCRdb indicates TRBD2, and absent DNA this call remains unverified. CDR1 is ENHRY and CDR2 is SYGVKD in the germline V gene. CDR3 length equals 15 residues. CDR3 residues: CAISAGTSQYNEQFF.

This CDR3 reads CASSKGKGNQPQHF. V gene TRBV2 combines with J gene TRBJ1-5. The CDR3 is 14 amino acids. Germline V lookup: CDR1 SNHLY, CDR2 FYNNEI.

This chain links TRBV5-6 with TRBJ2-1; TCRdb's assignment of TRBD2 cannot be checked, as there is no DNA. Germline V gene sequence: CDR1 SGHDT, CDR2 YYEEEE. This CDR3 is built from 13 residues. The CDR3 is CASSWTRRVEQFF.

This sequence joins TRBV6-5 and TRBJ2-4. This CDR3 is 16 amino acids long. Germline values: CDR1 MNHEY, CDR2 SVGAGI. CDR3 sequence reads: CASSYFERLAKNIQYF.

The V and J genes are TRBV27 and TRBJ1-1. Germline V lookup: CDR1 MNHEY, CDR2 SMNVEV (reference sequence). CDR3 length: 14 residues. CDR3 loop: CASRRTFVNTEAFF.

The CDR3 protein is CASSLGPSEPDTQYF. The chain carries TRBV7-2 and TRBJ2-3; there is no DNA to check the TCRdb D call of TRBD2. CDR1 SGHTA and CDR2 FQGNSA come from the germline V gene. The CDR3 is 15 residues long.

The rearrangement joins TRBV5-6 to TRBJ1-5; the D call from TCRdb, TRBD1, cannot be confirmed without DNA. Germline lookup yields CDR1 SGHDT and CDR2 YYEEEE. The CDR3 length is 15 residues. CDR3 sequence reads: CASSARWGAGQPQHF.

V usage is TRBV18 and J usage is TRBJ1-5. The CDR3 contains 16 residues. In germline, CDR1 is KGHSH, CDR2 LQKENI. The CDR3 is CASSPGGHLSNQPQHF. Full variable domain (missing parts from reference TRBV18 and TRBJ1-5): NAGVMQNPRHLVRRRGQEARLRCSPMKGHSHVYWYRQLPEEGLKFMVYLQKENIIDESGMPKERFSAEFPKEGPSILRIQQVVRGDSAAYFCASSPGGHLSNQPQHFGDGTRLSIL.

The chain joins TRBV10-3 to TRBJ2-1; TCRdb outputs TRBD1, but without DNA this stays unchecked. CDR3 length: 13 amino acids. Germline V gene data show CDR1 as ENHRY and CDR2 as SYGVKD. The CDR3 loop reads CAISELKGTEQFF.

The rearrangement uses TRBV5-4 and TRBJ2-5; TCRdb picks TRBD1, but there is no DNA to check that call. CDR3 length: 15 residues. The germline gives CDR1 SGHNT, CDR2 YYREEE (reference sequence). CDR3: CASSSTTGNKETQYF.

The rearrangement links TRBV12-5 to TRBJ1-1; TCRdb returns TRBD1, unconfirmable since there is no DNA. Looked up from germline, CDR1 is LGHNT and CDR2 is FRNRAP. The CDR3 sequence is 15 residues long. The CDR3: CASGDPTGKRGEAFF. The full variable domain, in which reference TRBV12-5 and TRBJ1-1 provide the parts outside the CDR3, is DARVTQTPRHKVTEMGQEVTMRCQPILGHNTVFWYRQTMMQGLELLAYFRNRAPLDDSGMPKDRFSAEMPDATLATLKIQPSEPRDSAVYFCASGDPTGKRGEAFFGQGTRLTVV.

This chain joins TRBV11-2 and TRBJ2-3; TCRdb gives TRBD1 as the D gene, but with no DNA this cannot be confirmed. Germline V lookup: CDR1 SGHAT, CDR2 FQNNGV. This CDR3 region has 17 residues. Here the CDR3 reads CASSLDWASQPTDTQYF.

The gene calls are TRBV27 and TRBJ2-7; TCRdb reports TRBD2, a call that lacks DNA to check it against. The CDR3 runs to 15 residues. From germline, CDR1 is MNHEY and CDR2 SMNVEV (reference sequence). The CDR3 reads CASSFSQGLSYEQYF.

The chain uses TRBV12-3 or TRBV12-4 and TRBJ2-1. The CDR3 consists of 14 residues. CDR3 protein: CAIPIGTRNNEQFF.

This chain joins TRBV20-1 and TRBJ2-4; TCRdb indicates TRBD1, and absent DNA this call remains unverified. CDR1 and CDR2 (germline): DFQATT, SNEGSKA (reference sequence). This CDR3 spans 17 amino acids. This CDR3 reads CSAEGQGAYFGKNIQYF.

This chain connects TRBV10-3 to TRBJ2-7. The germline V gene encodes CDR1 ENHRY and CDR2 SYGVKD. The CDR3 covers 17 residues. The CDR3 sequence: CAISESEVGGRLYEQYF.